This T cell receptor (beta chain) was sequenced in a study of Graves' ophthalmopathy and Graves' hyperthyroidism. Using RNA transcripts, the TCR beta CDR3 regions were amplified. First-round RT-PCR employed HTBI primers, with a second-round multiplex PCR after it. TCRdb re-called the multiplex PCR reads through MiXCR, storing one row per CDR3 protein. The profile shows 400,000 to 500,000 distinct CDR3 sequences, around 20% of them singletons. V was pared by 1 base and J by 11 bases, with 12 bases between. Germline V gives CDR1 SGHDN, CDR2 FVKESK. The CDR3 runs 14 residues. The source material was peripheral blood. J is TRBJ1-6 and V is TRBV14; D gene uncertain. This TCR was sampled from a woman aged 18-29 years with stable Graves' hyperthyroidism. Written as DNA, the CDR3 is TGTGCCAGCAGCCAAGCCCTCCGGAGTACACCCCTCCACTTT. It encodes CASSQALRSTPLHF.